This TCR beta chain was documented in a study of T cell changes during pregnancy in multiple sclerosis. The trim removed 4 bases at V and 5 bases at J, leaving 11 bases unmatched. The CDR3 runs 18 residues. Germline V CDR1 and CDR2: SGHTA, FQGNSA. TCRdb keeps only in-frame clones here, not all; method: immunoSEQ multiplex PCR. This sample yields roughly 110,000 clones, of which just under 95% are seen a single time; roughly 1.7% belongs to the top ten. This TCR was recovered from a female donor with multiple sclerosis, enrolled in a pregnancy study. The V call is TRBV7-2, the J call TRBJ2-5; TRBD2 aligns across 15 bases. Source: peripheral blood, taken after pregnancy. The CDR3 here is CASSSRTSGRVRTETQYF. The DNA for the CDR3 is TGTGCCAGCAGCTCCCGGACTAGCGGGAGGGTGAGAACGGAGACCCAGTACTTC. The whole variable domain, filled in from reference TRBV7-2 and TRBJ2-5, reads GAGVSQSPSNKVTEKGKDVELRCDPISGHTALYWYRQSLGQGLEFLIYFQGNSAPDKSGLPSDRFSAERTGGSVSTLTIQRTQQEDSAVYLCASSSRTSGRVRTETQYFGPGTRLLVL.